These 2 T cell receptor beta chains came from one sample sequenced in a study of OX40 agonist ivuxolimab in advanced cancers. TCRdb's table, derived via immunoSEQ multiplex PCR, lists solely in-frame clones and lacks some. Among fewer than 75,000 clones listed, roughly 91% were seen once. Specimen: CD4+ or CD8+ T cells sorted from blood, collected in a trial of the OX40 agonist ivuxolimab. Receptors were obtained from an adult with an advanced solid tumor such as melanoma, head and neck, liver or kidney cancer.

This chain joins TRBV9 and TRBJ2-7, with D perhaps assigned TRBD1 or TRBD2 (5 bases each). The CDR3 runs to 16 residues. Trimming pared 0 bases from V and 0 bases from J, leaving 13 bases between. The germline V gene encodes CDR1 SGDLS and CDR2 YYNGEE. The CDR3, as DNA: TGTGCCAGCAGCGTAGAGAGGGGCTTCGGCTCCTACGAGCAGTACTTC. Protein: CASSVERGFGSYEQYF. Looking up the rest from reference TRBV9 and TRBJ2-7 gives the full variable domain: DSGVTQTPKHLITATGQRVTLRCSPRSGDLSVYWYQQSLDQGLQFLIQYYNGEERAKGNILERFSAQQFPDLHSELNLSSLELGDSALYFCASSVERGFGSYEQYFGPGTRLTVT.

This chain links TRBV19 with TRBJ2-2; D gene uncertain. The CDR3 extends over 13 amino acids. V lost 9 bases, J lost 7 bases, and 15 bases lay in between. CDR1 and CDR2 (germline): LNHDA, SQIVND (reference sequence). CDR3 protein: CARRNVVGGELFF. For the CDR3, the DNA is TGTGCCAGGCGAAACGTAGTGGGCGGGGAGCTGTTTTTT.